This TCR beta chain was identified in a study of vaccination effects on CD4 cells after COVID-19. The wider study: Following the second dose by a median of 72 days, the post-vaccine samples were obtained. Study-wide findings and caveats: Substantial clonal contraction characterized both infection- and vaccine-induced clones late after vaccination.

On this clone itself: What it binds is not known.

Antigen-specific CD4+ T cells were first expanded with viral peptide pools by the ViraFEST assay and only then sequenced. Subsequent to approximately 11 days of culture, CD4+ T cells were isolated. Vaccine administered to participants consisted of two doses of either BNT162b2 or mRNA-1273. Vaccinated recipients, who were negative for nucleocapsid antibodies, had no history of SARS-CoV-2 infection. Supplemented with approximately 10 IU/ml IL-2 and about 10 ug/ml peptides, two million PBMC per well were kept in culture. The CDR3 length is 15 residues. Trimming cost V 4 bases and J 5 bases; bases outside gene matches: 4. Germline values: CDR1 MGHRA, CDR2 YSYEKL. Here immunoSEQ multiplex PCR was the method, and the copy in TCRdb shows in-frame clones only, minus some. The top ten clones hold 1.2% of a sample with some 70,000 clones, about 80% of them seen once.

The TCR was taken from a human donor who received a COVID-19 vaccine. Sample: CD4+ T cells from PBMCs cultured with HCoV-229E spike peptides, taken after COVID-19 vaccination. This rearrangement joins TRBV4-1 to TRBJ2-2, with 10 bases lining up with TRBD2. For the CDR3, the DNA is TGCGCCAGCAGCCTCCTAGCGGGGGTTACCGGGGAGCTGTTTTTT. Its translation is CASSLLAGVTGELFF.